This TCR beta chain was sequenced in a study of shared clonotypes between healthy human individuals. Turning to the study itself: Researchers drew samples from two women and a few men aged 18 to 49.

The repertoire was sequenced with immunoSEQ multiplex PCR; TCRdb's copy has only in-frame clones and lacks some. This repertoire shows about 2.2 million clones, 93% found once; its top ten account for around 1.8%. Terminally differentiated effector memory CD45RA+ cells were left out of the naive CD8 fraction, which was CD45RO-negative and positively selected for CCR7. Trimming took off 6 bases at V and 2 bases at J, with 16 bases between the two ends. Germline loops: CDR1 MNHEY, CDR2 SVGAGI. The CDR3 sequence is 15 residues long. Sequenced material: naive CD8+ T cells from PBMCs. The V gene is TRBV6-5, the J gene TRBJ2-5; D might be TRBD1 or TRBD2, each matching 5 bases. This sequence was found in a man younger than 35 in good health. Some clones in this sample may be carry-over from other donors' samples. As DNA, the CDR3 is TGTGCCAGCAGCTGGACCTGGGGGTGGCAAGAGACCCAGTACTTC. This sequence encodes CASSWTWGWQETQYF.